Following are 2 T cell receptor beta chains from one sample sequenced in a study of blood T cell repertoires in COVID-19. This table comes from immunoSEQ multiplex PCR, and its TCRdb copy is limited to in-frame clones, with some not included. Of approximately 240,000 clones detected, about 90% appear once; the ten largest clones hold around 6%. The sequenced sample was PBMCs or T cells enriched from blood (not recorded which). Every receptor here comes from a woman under 40 with acute COVID-19.

V and J are TRBV5-5 and TRBJ2-7; unclear D gene. The germline CDR1 and CDR2 sequences are SGHKS and YYEKEE (reference sequence). The CDR3 is 14 residues long. Deletions cut 1 base from V and 0 bases from J, with 8 bases between. CDR3 residues: CASSLSLSSYEQYF. CDR3 sequence (DNA): TGTGCCAGCAGCTTGAGTCTGAGCTCCTACGAGCAGTACTTC.

The chain couples TRBV6-5 to TRBJ1-2; TRBD1 agrees at 8 bases. Germline-derived CDR1 and CDR2 are MNHEY and SVGAGI. Losses at the gene ends were 2 bases for V and 4 bases for J; bases not matched to a gene: 9. The CDR3 sequence is 16 residues long. In DNA form, the CDR3 reads TGTGCCAGCAGTTACGGGCCGACAGGGGACCTCTATGGCTACACCTTC. Protein product: CASSYGPTGDLYGYTF.